This T cell receptor (beta chain) was obtained from a study of shared clonotypes between healthy human individuals. Background on the study: The donor group consisted of two women and a few men, aged 18 to 49. CD8 memory received one plate per donor, CD8 naive two, CD4 memory three and CD4 naive three.

Using immunoSEQ multiplex PCR, the repertoire was profiled, and TCRdb retains in-frame clones only, with some absent. Of some 2.1 million clones listed, approximately 94% are singletons. The naive CD8 fraction comprised CD45RO-negative cells positively selected for CCR7 and excluded terminally differentiated effector memory CD45RA+ cells. Material for sequencing was naive CD8+ T cells sorted from blood. The source of this sequence is a man aged 18 to 29 in good health.

The CDR3: CASSQIGGVNTEAFF. CDR3 nucleotide sequence: TGCGCCAGCAGCCAAATAGGTGGGGTGAACACTGAAGCTTTCTTT. V and J are TRBV4-1 and TRBJ1-1; unclear D gene. The germline gives CDR1 MGHRA, CDR2 YSYEKL. This CDR3 has 15 residues. V lost 2 bases to trimming and J lost 0 bases, with 10 bases between them.